The 9 T cell receptor beta chains presented below share a single source sample, sequenced in a study of T-cell reconstitution after alpha-beta-depleted transplantation in children. Preparation of the TCRbeta library used unique molecular identifiers. MiXCR, run by TCRdb on the PCR reads, gives a single entry per CDR3 protein. The sample holds approximately 430,000 distinct CDR3 sequences, 15% to 20% seen once. Sequenced material: PBMCs, mostly from graft donor cells, taken 360 days after TCRalphabeta/CD19-depleted stem cell transplant. Receptor source: a boy less than two years old who had a stem cell transplant for Wiskott-Aldrich syndrome, so the T cells may come from the graft donor.

V usage is TRBV12-3 or TRBV12-4 and J usage is TRBJ2-3; 9 bases map to TRBD2. V gave up 7 bases and J gave up 10 bases; unmatched junction bases: 15. This CDR3 region has 15 residues. DNA of the CDR3: TGTGCCAGCAATCGAAAAGGCGGGGGGGCTGATGCGCAGTATTTT. Translating gives CASNRKGGGADAQYF.

This clonotype showed up just a few times. A junction end diverges from the germline sequence, so it may reflect a read error. CDR3 bases: TGTGCCAGCAGCCTAGCAGGGAGAAGCACAGATACGCAGTATTTT. Protein sequence: CASSLAGRSTDTQYF. V is TRBV11-1 and J is TRBJ2-3; D may match TRBD1 or TRBD2 (5 bases each). The CDR3 contains 15 residues. In germline, CDR1 is SGHAT, CDR2 FQDESV (reference sequence).

This clonotype was recorded a few times. The V call is TRBV12-3 or TRBV12-4, the J call TRBJ2-7, with D unclear. The CDR3 runs 13 residues. Trimming left V 4 bases short and J 0 bases short, with 7 bases between. CDR3 sequence (DNA): TGTGCCAGCAGTTGGGCCTTCTCCTACGAGCAGTACTTC. Translation: CASSWAFSYEQYF.

The chain recombines TRBV3-1 with TRBJ2-1; D ambiguous. The CDR3 is 16 residues long. Germline values: CDR1 LGHDT, CDR2 YNNKEL (reference sequence). V lost 4 bases and J lost 5, with 18 bases in between. The CDR3 DNA reads TGTGCCAGCAGCCCCTCCGCGTCCGGCAGGAACAATGAGCAGTTCTTC. It codes for CASSPSASGRNNEQFF.

This chain connects TRBV20-1 to TRBJ1-5; D gene unclear. V was trimmed by 3 bases and J by 2 bases, leaving 14 bases between them. CDR1 is DFQATT, CDR2 SNEGSKA, per germline (reference sequence). The CDR3 length is 15 residues. CDR3 loop: CSASLPNGGNQPQHF. The CDR3 DNA follows: TGCAGTGCTAGCCTCCCAAACGGGGGCAATCAGCCCCAGCATTTT.

The chain has TRBV5-1 and TRBJ2-3, with a tentative D call TRBD1 (5 bases). This CDR3 region has 15 residues. CDR1 is SGHRS and CDR2 is YFSETQ in the germline V gene. With 0 bases removed from V and 0 bases from J, the gap between germline ends came to 8 bases. CDR3: CASSLDRRSTDTQYF. DNA for the CDR3: TGCGCCAGCAGCTTGGACAGGCGTAGCACAGATACGCAGTATTTT.

The chain is built from TRBV5-1 and TRBJ1-1; D call uncertain. The length of the CDR3 is 14 residues. Looked up from germline, CDR1 is SGHRS and CDR2 is YFSETQ. Trimming left V 0 bases short and J 2 bases short, with 8 bases between. CDR3 nucleotide sequence: TGCGCCAGCAGCTTGGTCAGGCCAAACACTGAAGCTTTCTTT. Protein product: CASSLVRPNTEAFF.

This clonotype was seen a few times. V and J are TRBV20-1 and TRBJ1-1; D ambiguous. Germline assignment: CDR1 DFQATT and CDR2 SNEGSKA (reference sequence). The CDR3 spans 13 residues. Trimming pared 6 bases from V and 0 bases from J, leaving 11 bases between. The CDR3 sequence: CSATQQVNTEAFF. The CDR3 bases are TGCAGTGCAACCCAACAAGTGAACACTGAAGCTTTCTTT.

This sequence joins TRBV28 and TRBJ2-1; possibly TRBD1 for D (6 bases). In germline, CDR1 is MDHEN, CDR2 SYDVKM. The CDR3 runs 16 residues. V was pared by 5 bases and J by 0 bases, with 14 bases between. The CDR3 nucleotides read TGTGCCAGCAGTGCCCGGGACATCCGCTCCTACAATGAGCAGTTCTTC. This encodes CASSARDIRSYNEQFF. The entire variable domain, with the rest obtained from reference TRBV28 and TRBJ2-1, is as follows: DVKVTQSSRYLVKRTGEKVFLECVQDMDHENMFWYRQDPGLGLRLIYFSYDVKMKEKGDIPEGYSVSREKKERFSLILESASTNQTSMYLCASSARDIRSYNEQFFGPGTRLTVL.